This note documents a single T cell receptor (beta chain) sequence. The V and J ends lost 2 bases and 5 bases, in that order; junction bases with no gene match: 5. The length of the CDR3 is 15 residues. CDR1 PRHDT and CDR2 FYEKMQ come from the germline V gene (reference sequence). The entry originates in a study of technical replicates of blood from several donors. Sequenced by immunoSEQ multiplex PCR; TCRdb stores in-frame clones only, minus some. The table lists about 67,000 clones, less than 98% of them singletons. This rearrangement joins TRBV13 to TRBJ1-4, with 7 bases aligning to TRBD1. This receptor was taken from a human donor in good health. Sequencing input: T cells isolated from PBMCs. CDR3 DNA sequence: TGTGCCAGCAGCTTAAACAGGGGAATAAATGAAAAACTGTTTTTT. It codes for CASSLNRGINEKLFF.